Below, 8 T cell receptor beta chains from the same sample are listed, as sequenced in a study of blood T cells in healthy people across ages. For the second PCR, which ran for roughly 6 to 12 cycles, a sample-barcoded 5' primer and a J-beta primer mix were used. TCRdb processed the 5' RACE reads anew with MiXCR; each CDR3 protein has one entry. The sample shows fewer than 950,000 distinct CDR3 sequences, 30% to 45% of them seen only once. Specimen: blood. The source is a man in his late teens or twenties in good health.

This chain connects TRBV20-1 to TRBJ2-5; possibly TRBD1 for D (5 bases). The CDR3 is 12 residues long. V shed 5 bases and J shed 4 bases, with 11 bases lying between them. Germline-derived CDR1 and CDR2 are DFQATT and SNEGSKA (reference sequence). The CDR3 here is CSAPTVIETQYF. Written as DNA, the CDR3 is TGCAGTGCTCCGACAGTAATAGAGACCCAGTACTTC.

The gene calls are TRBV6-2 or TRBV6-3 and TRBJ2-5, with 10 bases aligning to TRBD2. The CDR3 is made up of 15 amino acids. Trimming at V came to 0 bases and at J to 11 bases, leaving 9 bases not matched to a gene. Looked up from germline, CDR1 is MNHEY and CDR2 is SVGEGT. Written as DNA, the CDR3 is TGTGCCAGCAGTTACTCCACTAGCGGGACTTGGGAGCAGTACTTC. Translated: CASSYSTSGTWEQYF.

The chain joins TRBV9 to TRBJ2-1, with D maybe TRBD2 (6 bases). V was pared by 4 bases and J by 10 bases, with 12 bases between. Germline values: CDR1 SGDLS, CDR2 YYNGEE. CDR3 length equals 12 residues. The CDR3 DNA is TGTGCCAGCAGCCCCCGCGGGGAAGAGCAGTTCTTC. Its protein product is CASSPRGEEQFF.

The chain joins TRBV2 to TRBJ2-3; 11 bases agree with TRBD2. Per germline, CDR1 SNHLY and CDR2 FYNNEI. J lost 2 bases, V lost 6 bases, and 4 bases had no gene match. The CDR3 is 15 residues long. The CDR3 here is CASRGTSGHTDTQYF. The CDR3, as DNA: TGTGCCAGCAGGGGGACTAGCGGACACACAGATACGCAGTATTTT. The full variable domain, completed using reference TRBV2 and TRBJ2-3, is EPEVTQTPSHQVTQMGQEVILRCVPISNHLYFYWYRQILGQKVEFLVSFYNNEISEKSEIFDDQFSVERPDGSNFTLKIRSTKLEDSAMYFCASRGTSGHTDTQYFGPGTRLTVL.

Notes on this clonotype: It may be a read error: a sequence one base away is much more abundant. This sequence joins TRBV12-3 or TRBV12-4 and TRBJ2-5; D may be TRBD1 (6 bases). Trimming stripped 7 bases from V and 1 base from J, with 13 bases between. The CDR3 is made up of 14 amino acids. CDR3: CASNAQGIQETQYF. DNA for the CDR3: TGTGCCAGCAATGCACAGGGAATCCAAGAGACCCAGTACTTC.

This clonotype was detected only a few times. The CDR3: CSARAGANTGELFF. The CDR3 DNA follows: TGCAGTGCTAGGGCGGGTGCGAACACCGGGGAGCTGTTTTTT. This rearrangement joins TRBV20-1 to TRBJ2-2, with D perhaps matching TRBD2 (5 bases). The CDR3 is 14 amino acids. V lost 3 bases and J 0 bases, leaving 8 bases between the germline ends. The germline gives CDR1 DFQATT, CDR2 SNEGSKA (reference sequence).

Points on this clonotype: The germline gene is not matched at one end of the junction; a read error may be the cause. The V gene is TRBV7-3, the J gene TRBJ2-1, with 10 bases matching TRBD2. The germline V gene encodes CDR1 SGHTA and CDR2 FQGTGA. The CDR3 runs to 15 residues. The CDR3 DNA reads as TGTGCCGGCAGCTTAGCGGGGGGCCTCCATCATGAGCAGTTCTTC. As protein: CAGSLAGGLHHEQFF.

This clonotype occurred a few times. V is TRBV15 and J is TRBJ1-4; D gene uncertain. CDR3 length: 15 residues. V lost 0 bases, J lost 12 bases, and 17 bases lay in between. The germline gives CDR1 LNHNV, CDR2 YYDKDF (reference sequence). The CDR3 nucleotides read TGTGCCACCAGCAGAGATTTAGCCGCCGCTTCGGAACTGTTTTTT. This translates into CATSRDLAAASELFF.